One and the same sample provided the 19 T cell receptor beta chains below, sequenced in a study of blood T cells in healthy people across ages. A J-beta primer mix and a sample-barcoded 5' primer were used in a second PCR of about 7 to 12 cycles. TCRdb independently ran MiXCR on the 5' RACE reads; one entry per CDR3 protein. The table has some 690,000 distinct CDR3 sequences, about 20% seen once. What was sequenced was blood. The receptors here all came from a man between 65 and 85 years old in good health.

This rearrangement joins TRBV5-1 to TRBJ1-5; D is possibly TRBD1 (6 bases). The length of the CDR3 is 15 residues. Trimming shortened V by 0 bases and J by 5 bases, and 12 bases separated the two germline ends. Germline CDR1 SGHRS, CDR2 YFSETQ. The CDR3 here is CASSLVGGDHQPQHF. DNA for the CDR3: TGCGCCAGCAGCTTGGTTGGGGGCGATCATCAGCCCCAGCATTTT.

In its sample, this clonotype was seen a few times. J is TRBJ2-7 and V is TRBV19, with TRBD1 identical over 8 bases. CDR1 LNHDA and CDR2 SQIVND come from the germline V gene (reference sequence). The CDR3 length is 15 residues. Trimming removed 2 bases from V and 3 bases from J; junction bases left unmatched: 6. The CDR3 nucleotides are TGTGCCAGTAGTATAACTGACAGGGGAGGCTACGAGCAGTACTTC. This sequence encodes CASSITDRGGYEQYF.

This clonotype appeared a few times. CDR3 in amino acids: CSVLLAGQPNEQFF. CDR3 bases: TGCAGTGTCCTCTTAGCGGGACAACCCAATGAGCAGTTCTTC. The chain has TRBV20-1 and TRBJ2-1; TRBD2 aligns across 8 bases. Germline loops: CDR1 DFQATT, CDR2 SNEGSKA (reference sequence). The CDR3 totals 14 residues. The V and J ends lost 7 bases and 6 bases, in that order; junction bases with no gene match: 11.

This clonotype has ten or more counts. The chain joins TRBV5-6 to TRBJ2-3; maybe TRBD2 (5 bases). This CDR3 region has 14 residues. Germline CDR1 and CDR2: SGHDT and YYEEEE. Trimming shortened V by 2 bases and J by 1 base, and 8 bases separated the two germline ends. The CDR3 DNA is TGTGCCAGCAGCTTAGTGCGGGGCACAGATACGCAGTATTTT. Translation: CASSLVRGTDTQYF. The complete variable domain, with remaining parts taken from reference TRBV5-6 and TRBJ2-3, reads DAGVTQSPTHLIKTRGQQVTLRCSPKSGHDTVSWYQQALGQGPQFIFQYYEEEERQRGNFPDRFSGHQFPNYSSELNVNALLLGDSALYLCASSLVRGTDTQYFGPGTRLTVL.

The chain employs TRBV6-6 and TRBJ2-1, with D perhaps TRBD1 (5 bases). Germline-derived CDR1 and CDR2 are MNHNY and SVGAGI (reference sequence). Trimming removed 7 bases at V and 10 bases at J, with 20 bases between. CDR3 length equals 14 residues. Here the CDR3 DNA reads TGTGCCAGCATTACCGACAGCTATAAGATGGAGCAGTTCTTC. This gives the protein CASITDSYKMEQFF.

This clonotype was seen more than once but under ten times. The rearrangement uses TRBV6-6 and TRBJ2-4; 8 bases are a match to TRBD2. The ends lost 7 bases at V and 0 bases at J; junction bases unmatched: 5. The CDR3 extends over 15 amino acids. CDR1 and CDR2 from the germline V gene are MNHNY and SVGAGI (reference sequence). CDR3 residues: CASTTSGGAKNIQYF. The CDR3 DNA is TGTGCCAGCACCACAAGCGGGGGAGCCAAAAACATTCAGTACTTC.

This clonotype has just a few counts. The J gene is TRBJ1-2, the V gene TRBV20-1; 9 bases align to TRBD1. Germline values: CDR1 DFQATT, CDR2 SNEGSKA (reference sequence). Losses at the gene ends were 4 bases for V and 1 base for J; bases not matched to a gene: 10. The CDR3 spans 16 residues. DNA of the CDR3: TGCAGTGCTACCCCTACCCGGGACAGGGTTAACTATGGCTACACCTTC. Translation gives CSATPTRDRVNYGYTF.

In regard to this clonotype: An end of the junction does not agree with germline; a read error may underlie this. The V call is TRBV5-1, the J call TRBJ2-7; D tentatively fits TRBD1 or TRBD2 (6 bases each). This CDR3 is 15 amino acids long. Germline V gene data show CDR1 as SGHRS and CDR2 as YFSETQ. CDR3 bases: TGCGCCAGCAGCTTGGAGGGGGGAGCGAACTACCAGCAGTACTTC. Residues: CASSLEGGANYQQYF.

In DNA form, the CDR3 reads TGTGCCAGCAGCCCTTCTAACTATGGGGAGACCCAGTACTTC. Translating gives CASSPSNYGETQYF. The V call is TRBV7-2, the J call TRBJ2-5, with D hard to call. CDR3 size: 14 residues. Trimming removed 5 bases at V and 5 bases at J, with 15 bases between. The germline V gene encodes CDR1 SGHTA and CDR2 FQGNSA.

This clonotype was detected a few times. CDR3 amino acids: CASSGTSGDHKNIQYF. The CDR3 coding sequence is TGTGCCAGCAGCGGGACTAGCGGGGACCACAAAAACATTCAGTACTTC. The J gene is TRBJ2-4, the V gene TRBV9, with 12 bases matching TRBD2. CDR3 length: 16 amino acids. Germline assignment: CDR1 SGDLS and CDR2 YYNGEE. Unmatched junction bases numbered 4, after V lost 3 bases and J lost 3 bases.

This rearrangement joins TRBV6-1 to TRBJ2-3; TRBD1 might be the D (5 bases). The CDR3 runs 16 residues. Germline CDR1 is MNHNS and CDR2 is SASEGT. The V gene lost 6 bases and the J gene lost 0 bases, with 16 bases spanning the gap. The CDR3 DNA follows: TGTGCCAGCAGGGATCCGGCTGGGGCTAGCACAGATACGCAGTATTTT. It codes for CASRDPAGASTDTQYF.

J is TRBJ2-1 and V is TRBV6-6, with no clear D. The CDR3 runs 12 residues. The germline gives CDR1 MNHNY, CDR2 SVGAGI (reference sequence). CDR3 sequence: CAVGVGFDEQFF. CDR3 nucleotides: TGTGCGGTAGGAGTAGGGTTCGATGAGCAGTTCTTC.

This clonotype was counted a few times. The chain couples TRBV12-3 or TRBV12-4 to TRBJ2-3; D gene ambiguous. V dropped 6 bases and J dropped 6 bases, with 10 bases sitting between them. The CDR3 contains 12 residues. The CDR3 DNA follows: TGTGCCAGCAGACTCCTTCGCGATACGCAGTATTTT. Protein: CASRLLRDTQYF.

This clonotype turned up a few times. The chain employs TRBV28 and TRBJ2-7; TRBD1 matches 9 bases. The CDR3 has 16 residues. CDR1 and CDR2 from the germline V gene are MDHEN and SYDVKM. V lost 5 bases and J lost 0; bases outside the gene matches: 8. CDR3 DNA sequence: TGTGCCAGCAGTACTCCCGGGACAGGGAGCTCCTACGAGCAGTACTTC. It translates to CASSTPGTGSSYEQYF.

This clonotype was picked up a small number of times. This chain uses TRBV29-1 with TRBJ2-3; 10 bases fit TRBD2. The V segment lost 4 bases and the J segment 2 bases; nucleotides outside the gene matches: 3. CDR3 length: 14 residues. Germline CDR1 is SQVTM and CDR2 is ANQGSEA. The CDR3 loop reads CSVALAGATDTQYF. DNA for the CDR3: TGCAGCGTTGCTCTAGCGGGAGCCACAGATACGCAGTATTTT.

The chain employs TRBV7-2 and TRBJ1-6; the D gene is possibly TRBD1 (6 bases). This CDR3 comprises 15 residues. Deletions cut 3 bases from V and 10 bases from J, with 16 bases between. The germline V gene has CDR1 SGHTA and CDR2 FQGNSA. The CDR3 loop is CASSFIQGAGSPLHF. The CDR3 DNA sequence: TGTGCCAGCAGCTTCATACAGGGAGCAGGCTCACCCCTCCACTTT.

The chain combines TRBV5-1 with TRBJ1-2; 8 nucleotides agree with TRBD1. Germline values: CDR1 SGHRS, CDR2 YFSETQ. This CDR3 region has 14 residues. The CDR3 loop is CSQGGDRGDFGYTF. CDR3 in DNA: TGCTCCCAAGGTGGAGACAGGGGCGACTTTGGCTACACCTTC.

This clonotype came up a few times. The V call is TRBV7-3, the J call TRBJ2-2; D is perhaps TRBD2 (6 bases). Per germline, CDR1 SGHTA and CDR2 FQGTGA. The V end was cut by 3 bases, the J end by 6 bases, with 8 bases between. There are 13 residues in the CDR3. CDR3 DNA: TGTGCCAGCAGCTTGGAGGGCGCCGGGGAGCTGTTTTTT. Amino acid sequence: CASSLEGAGELFF.

This chain links TRBV28 with TRBJ2-2; TRBD2 matches at 9 bases. In germline, CDR1 is MDHEN, CDR2 SYDVKM. After removal of 2 bases from V and 4 bases from J, the junction contained 5 bases not matched to a gene. The CDR3 is 16 residues long. In nucleotides, the CDR3 is TGTGCCAGCAGTTTAACCAGCGGGGGGTCCACCGGGGAGCTGTTTTTT. Translated, it gives CASSLTSGGSTGELFF.